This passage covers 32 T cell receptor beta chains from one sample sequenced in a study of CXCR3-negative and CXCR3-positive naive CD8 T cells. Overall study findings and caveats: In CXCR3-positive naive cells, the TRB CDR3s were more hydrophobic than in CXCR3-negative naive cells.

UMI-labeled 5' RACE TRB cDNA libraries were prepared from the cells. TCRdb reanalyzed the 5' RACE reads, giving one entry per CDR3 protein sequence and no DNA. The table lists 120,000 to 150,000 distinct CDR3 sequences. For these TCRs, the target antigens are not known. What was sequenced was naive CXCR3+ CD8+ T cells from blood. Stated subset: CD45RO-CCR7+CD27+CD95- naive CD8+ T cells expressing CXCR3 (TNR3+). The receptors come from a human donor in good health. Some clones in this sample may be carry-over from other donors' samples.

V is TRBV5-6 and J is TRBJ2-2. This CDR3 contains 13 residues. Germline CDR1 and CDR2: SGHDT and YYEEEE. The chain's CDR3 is CASSLPAAGELFF.

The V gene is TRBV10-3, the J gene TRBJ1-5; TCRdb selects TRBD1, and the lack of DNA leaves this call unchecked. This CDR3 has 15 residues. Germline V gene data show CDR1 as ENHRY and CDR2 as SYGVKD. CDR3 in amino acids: CAISEEGVGNQPQHF.

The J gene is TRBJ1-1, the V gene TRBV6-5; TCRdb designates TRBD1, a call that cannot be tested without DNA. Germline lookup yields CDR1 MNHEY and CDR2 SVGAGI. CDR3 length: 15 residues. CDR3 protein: CASSSLGDPNTEAFF.

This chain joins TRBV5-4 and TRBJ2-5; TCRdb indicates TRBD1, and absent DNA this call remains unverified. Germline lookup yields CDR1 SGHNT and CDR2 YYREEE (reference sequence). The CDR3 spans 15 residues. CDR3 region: CASSGGLQGGKTQYF.

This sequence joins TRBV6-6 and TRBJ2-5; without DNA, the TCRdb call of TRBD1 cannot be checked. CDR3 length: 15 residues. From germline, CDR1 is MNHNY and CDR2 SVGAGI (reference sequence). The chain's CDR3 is CASSQGTGGEETQYF.

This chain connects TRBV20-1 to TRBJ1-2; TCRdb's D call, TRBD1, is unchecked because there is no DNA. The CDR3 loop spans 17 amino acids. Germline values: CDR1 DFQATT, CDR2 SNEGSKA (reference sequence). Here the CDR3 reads CSAAPFIAGTGGEGYTF.

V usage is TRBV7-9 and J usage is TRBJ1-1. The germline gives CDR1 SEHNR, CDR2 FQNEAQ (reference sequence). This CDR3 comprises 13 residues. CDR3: CASSSGREDEAFF.

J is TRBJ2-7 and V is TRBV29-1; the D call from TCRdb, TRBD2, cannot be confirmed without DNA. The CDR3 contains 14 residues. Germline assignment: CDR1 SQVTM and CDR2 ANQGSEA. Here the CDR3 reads CSVAGYSSSYEQYF.

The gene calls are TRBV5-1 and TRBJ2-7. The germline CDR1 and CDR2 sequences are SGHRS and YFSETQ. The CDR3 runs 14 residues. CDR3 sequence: CASSPYGGSYEQYF.

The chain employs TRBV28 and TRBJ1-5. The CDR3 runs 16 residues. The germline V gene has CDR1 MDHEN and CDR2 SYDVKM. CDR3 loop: CASATRLSGLGQPQHF.

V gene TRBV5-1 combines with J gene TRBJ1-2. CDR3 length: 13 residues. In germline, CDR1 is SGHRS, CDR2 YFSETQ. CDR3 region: CASSLVGGDGYTF.

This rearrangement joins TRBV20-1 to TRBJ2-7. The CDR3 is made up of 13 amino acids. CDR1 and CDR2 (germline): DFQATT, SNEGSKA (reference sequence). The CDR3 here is CSARTGESYEQYF.

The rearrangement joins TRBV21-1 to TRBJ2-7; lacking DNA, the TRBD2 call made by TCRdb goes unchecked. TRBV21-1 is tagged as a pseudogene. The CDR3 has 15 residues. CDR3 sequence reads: CASSRVTSGSHEQYF.

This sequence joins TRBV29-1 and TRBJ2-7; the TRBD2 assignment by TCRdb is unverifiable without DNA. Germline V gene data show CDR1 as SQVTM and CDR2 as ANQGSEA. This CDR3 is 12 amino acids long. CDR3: CSVAALPYEQYF.

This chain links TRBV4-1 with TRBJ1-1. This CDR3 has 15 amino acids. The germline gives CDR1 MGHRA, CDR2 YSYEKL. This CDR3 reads CASSQDQAMNTEAFF.

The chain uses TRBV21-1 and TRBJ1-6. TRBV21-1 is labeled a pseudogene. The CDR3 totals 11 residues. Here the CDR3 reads CASRGKSPLHF.

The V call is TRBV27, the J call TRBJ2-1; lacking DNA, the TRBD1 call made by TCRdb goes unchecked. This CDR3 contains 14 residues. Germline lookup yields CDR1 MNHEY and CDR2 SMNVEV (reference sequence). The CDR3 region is CASSFNDRADEQFF.

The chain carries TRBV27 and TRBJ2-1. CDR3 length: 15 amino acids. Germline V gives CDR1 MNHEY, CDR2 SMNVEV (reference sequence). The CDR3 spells CASSFTGPAYNEQFF.

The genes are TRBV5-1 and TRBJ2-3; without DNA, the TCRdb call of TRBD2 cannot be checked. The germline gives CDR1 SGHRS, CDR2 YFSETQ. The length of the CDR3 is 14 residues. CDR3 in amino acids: CASSLAGGADTQYF.

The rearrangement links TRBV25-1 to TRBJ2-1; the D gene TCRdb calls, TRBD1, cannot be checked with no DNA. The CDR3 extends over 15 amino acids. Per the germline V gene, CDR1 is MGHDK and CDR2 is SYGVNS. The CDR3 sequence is CASSETGGTYNEQFF.

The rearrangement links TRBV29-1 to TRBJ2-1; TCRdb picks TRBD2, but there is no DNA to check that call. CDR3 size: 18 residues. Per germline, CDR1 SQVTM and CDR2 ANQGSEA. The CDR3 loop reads CSVRGGLAPRLTLDEQFF.

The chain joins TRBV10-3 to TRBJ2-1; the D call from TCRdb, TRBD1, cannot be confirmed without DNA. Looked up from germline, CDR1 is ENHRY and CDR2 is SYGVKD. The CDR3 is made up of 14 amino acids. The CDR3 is CAISPGQSYNEQFF.

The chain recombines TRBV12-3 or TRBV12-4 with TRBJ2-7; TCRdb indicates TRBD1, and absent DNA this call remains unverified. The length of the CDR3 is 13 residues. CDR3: CASSFGTNYEQYF.

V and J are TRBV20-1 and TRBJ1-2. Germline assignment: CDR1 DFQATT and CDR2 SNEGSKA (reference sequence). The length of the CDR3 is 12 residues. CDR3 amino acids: CSAREGIYGYTF.

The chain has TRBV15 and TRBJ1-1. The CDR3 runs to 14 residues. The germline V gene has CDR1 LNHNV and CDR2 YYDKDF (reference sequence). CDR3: CAILDRGLGTEAFF.

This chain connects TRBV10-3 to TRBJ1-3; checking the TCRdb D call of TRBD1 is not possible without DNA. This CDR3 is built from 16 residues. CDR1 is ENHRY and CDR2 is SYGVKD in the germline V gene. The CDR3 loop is CAISEPGQDSGNTIYF.

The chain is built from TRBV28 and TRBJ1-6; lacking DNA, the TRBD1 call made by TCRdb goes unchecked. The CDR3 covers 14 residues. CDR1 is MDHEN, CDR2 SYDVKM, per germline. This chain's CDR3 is CASSLDRELSPLHF.

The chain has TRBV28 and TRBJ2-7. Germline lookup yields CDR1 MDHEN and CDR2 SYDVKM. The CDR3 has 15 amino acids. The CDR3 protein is CASSHIGKNSYEQYF.

CDR3 protein: CSAGGGNNEQFF. The rearrangement links TRBV20-1 to TRBJ2-1; TCRdb lists TRBD2, though no DNA is available to test this call. The CDR3 contains 12 residues. CDR1 DFQATT and CDR2 SNEGSKA come from the germline V gene (reference sequence).

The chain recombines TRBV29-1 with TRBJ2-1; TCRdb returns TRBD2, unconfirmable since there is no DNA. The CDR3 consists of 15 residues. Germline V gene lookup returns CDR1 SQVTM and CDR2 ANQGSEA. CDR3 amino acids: CSVDSWTSGANEQFF.

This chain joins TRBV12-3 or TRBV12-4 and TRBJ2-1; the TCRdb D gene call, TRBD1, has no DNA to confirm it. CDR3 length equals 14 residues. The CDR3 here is CASSTPQGGGEQFF.

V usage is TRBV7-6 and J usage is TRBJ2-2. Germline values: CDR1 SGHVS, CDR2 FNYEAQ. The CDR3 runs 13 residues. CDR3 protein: CASSLSVTGELFF.